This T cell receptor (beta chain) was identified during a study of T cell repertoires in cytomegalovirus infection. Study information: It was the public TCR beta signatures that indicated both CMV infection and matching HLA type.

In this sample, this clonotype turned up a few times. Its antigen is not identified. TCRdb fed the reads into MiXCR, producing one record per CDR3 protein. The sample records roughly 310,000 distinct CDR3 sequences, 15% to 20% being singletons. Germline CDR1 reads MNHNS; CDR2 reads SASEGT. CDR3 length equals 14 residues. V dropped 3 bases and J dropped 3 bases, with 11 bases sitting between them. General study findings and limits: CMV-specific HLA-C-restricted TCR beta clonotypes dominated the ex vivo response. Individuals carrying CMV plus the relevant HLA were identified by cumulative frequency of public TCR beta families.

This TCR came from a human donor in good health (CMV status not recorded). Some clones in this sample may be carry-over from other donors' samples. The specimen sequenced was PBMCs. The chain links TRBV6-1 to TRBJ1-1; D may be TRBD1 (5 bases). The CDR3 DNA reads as TGTGCCAGCAGTGAGGGGGGTCTGGACACTGAAGCTTTCTTT. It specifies CASSEGGLDTEAFF.